The TCR beta chain described here comes from a study of breast tumors, draining lymph nodes, adjacent tissues. Findings of the study overall: Tumor and nontumor repertoires were significantly more similar in luminal-like than in basal-like breast cancer.

TCRdb used MiXCR to reprocess the multiplex PCR reads, holding one entry per CDR3 protein. The data contain 130,000 or so distinct CDR3 sequences, under 25% of them singletons. As for this clonotype: No antigen is known for it. This may be a read error, as it is one base from a much larger clone.

Samples came from axillary lymph nodes draining the breast cancer. Germline V lookup: CDR1 LGHDT, CDR2 YNNKEL (reference sequence). There are 13 residues in the CDR3. V dropped 5 bases and J dropped 10 bases, with 12 bases sitting between them. The source is a female donor with breast cancer. Some clones in this sample may be carry-over from other donors' samples. The specimen sequenced was axillary lymph node tissue. The chain carries TRBV3-1 and TRBJ1-6; maybe TRBD1 (5 bases). The CDR3 reads CASSVRVNSPLHF. In DNA, the CDR3 is TGTGCCAGCAGCGTCAGGGTGAACTCACCCCTCCACTTT.